One TCR beta chain is described in this entry. The antigen remains unidentified. This specimen belongs to a study of T-cell reconstitution after alpha-beta-depleted transplantation in children. General study results and limits: After transplant, high TCRbeta diversity at day 60 in some patients arose from surviving recipient T cells and thymic progenitors. The study reportedly traced alpha-beta T cells about two months after transplant to several hundred expanded graft clones.

The library targeted TCRbeta and was prepared with unique molecular identifiers. One entry per CDR3 protein results from TCRdb running MiXCR on the PCR reads. The table records roughly 110,000 distinct CDR3 sequences, approximately 10% of them present only once. The CDR3 contains 15 residues. Trimming took 2 bases from V and 3 from J; bases not matched to a gene: 7. CDR1 is SGHDN and CDR2 is FVKESK in the germline V gene. Source: PBMCs, taken before TCRalphabeta/CD19-depleted stem cell transplant. This rearrangement joins TRBV14 to TRBJ2-7, with TRBD1 matching over 7 bases. The receptor was derived from a boy aged 2 to 10 with acute lymphoblastic leukemia, due to receive a stem cell transplant. DNA of the CDR3: TGTGCCAGCAGCCAAATCCGGGGACAGTACTACGAGCAGTACTTC. Its translation: CASSQIRGQYYEQYF.